The 32 T cell receptor beta chains listed next were all sequenced from one sample in a study of Ad26.COV2.S vaccination and SARS-CoV-2 variants. Specified treatment: around 19 received Ad26.COV2.S at low or high dose, single or two shots; about five received placebo; per-sample allocation not given. Collection of the samples took place on day 63 after the first injection of vaccine or placebo. Profiling relied on immunoSEQ multiplex PCR, and the TCRdb table lists in-frame clones only, not all of them. The sample has roughly 450,000 clones; 75% to 95% are singletons. The sequenced sample was peripheral blood, obtained in a trial of Ad26.COV2.S vaccine versus placebo. These receptors came from a person aged 18-60 years who received the Ad26.COV2.S COVID-19 vaccine or a placebo.

The chain is built from TRBV14 and TRBJ2-3; possible D gene TRBD2, 6 bases. V was pared by 3 bases and J by 0 bases, with 13 bases between. The CDR3 has 16 amino acids. Germline CDR1 reads SGHDN; CDR2 reads FVKESK. The CDR3 sequence: CASSQRASGSTDTQYF. In DNA form, the CDR3 reads TGTGCCAGCAGCCAGCGCGCCAGCGGGAGCACAGATACGCAGTATTTT.

Only one count was recorded for this clone. V and J are TRBV3-1 (or the pseudogene TRBV3-2) and TRBJ2-2, with 12 nucleotides matching TRBD2. The germline V gene has CDR1 LGHDT and CDR2 YNNKEL (reference sequence). CDR3 size: 18 residues. V shed 1 base, J shed 0 bases, and the junction held 3 bases outside the gene matches. The CDR3 loop is CASSQGLAGGPNTGELFF. The CDR3 DNA reads as TGTGCCAGCAGCCAAGGTCTAGCGGGAGGGCCGAACACCGGGGAGCTGTTTTTT.

V gene TRBV9 combines with J gene TRBJ1-3, with 8 bases lining up with TRBD1. The ends lost 4 bases at V and 0 bases at J; junction bases unmatched: 6. Per the germline V gene, CDR1 is SGDLS and CDR2 is YYNGEE. CDR3 size: 16 residues. The CDR3 DNA reads as TGTGCCAGCAGCCTAGGACAGGGCAACTCTGGAAACACCATATATTTT. This codes for CASSLGQGNSGNTIYF.

This chain joins TRBV30 and TRBJ1-6; D perhaps matches TRBD1 (5 bases). CDR1 and CDR2 (germline): GTSNPN, SVGIG (reference sequence). This CDR3 is built from 14 residues. Trimming took off 0 bases at V and 10 bases at J, with 13 bases between the two ends. CDR3 region: CAWSVQGRGSPLHF. CDR3 coding DNA: TGTGCCTGGAGTGTTCAGGGAAGGGGATCACCCCTCCACTTT. Combining the CDR3 with reference TRBV30 and TRBJ1-6 gives the whole variable domain SQTIHQWPATLVQPVGSPLSLECTVEGTSNPNLYWYRQAAGRGLQLLFYSVGIGQISSEVPQNLSASRPQDRQFILSSKKLLLSDSGFYLCAWSVQGRGSPLHFGNGTRLTVT.

The chain links TRBV28 to TRBJ2-7, with D possibly being TRBD2 (5 bases). The CDR3 extends over 14 amino acids. The V gene lost 5 bases and the J gene lost 5 bases, with 16 bases spanning the gap. Germline lookup yields CDR1 MDHEN and CDR2 SYDVKM. CDR3 amino acids: CASSPSTSAHEQYF. CDR3 in DNA: TGTGCCAGCAGTCCTAGCACTTCGGCTCACGAGCAGTACTTC.

The rearrangement links TRBV5-1 to TRBJ1-1; 10 nucleotides match TRBD1. After removal of 4 bases from V and 2 bases from J, the junction contained 5 bases not matched to a gene. The germline V gene encodes CDR1 SGHRS and CDR2 YFSETQ. The length of the CDR3 is 15 residues. The CDR3 spells CASSGGTGVNTEAFF. The CDR3 DNA is TGCGCCAGCAGCGGGGGGACAGGGGTTAACACTGAAGCTTTCTTT.

The chain links TRBV25-1 to TRBJ2-2; D not certain. The V and J ends lost 7 bases and 7 bases respectively, with 7 bases between them. Germline lookup yields CDR1 MGHDK and CDR2 SYGVNS. The CDR3 sequence is 11 residues long. The CDR3 DNA follows: TGTGCCAGCACTGGGGACGGGGAGCTGTTTTTT. It yields the protein CASTGDGELFF.

The chain is built from TRBV28 and TRBJ2-7; D ambiguous. The CDR3 contains 15 residues. Germline V gene lookup returns CDR1 MDHEN and CDR2 SYDVKM. V was clipped by 3 bases and J by 3 bases, with 15 bases between them. CDR3 protein: CASSLGPGAHYEQYF. For the CDR3, the DNA is TGTGCCAGCAGTTTGGGTCCCGGAGCCCACTACGAGCAGTACTTC.

The chain combines TRBV28 with TRBJ2-1; D gene ambiguous. This CDR3 region has 13 residues. Germline CDR1 is MDHEN and CDR2 is SYDVKM. Trimming removed 1 base at V and 7 bases at J, with 8 bases between. The CDR3 region is CASSLYIGNEQFF. CDR3 in DNA: TGTGCCAGCAGTTTATACATTGGGAATGAGCAGTTCTTC.

The chain uses TRBV7-2 and TRBJ2-3; a possible D gene is TRBD1 (5 bases). The V gene lost 5 bases and the J gene lost 4 bases, with 10 bases spanning the gap. The germline CDR1 and CDR2 sequences are SGHTA and FQGNSA. This CDR3 spans 13 amino acids. For the CDR3, the DNA is TGTGCCAGCAGCACACAGGCGTCAGATACGCAGTATTTT. Protein product: CASSTQASDTQYF.

Comment on this clone: This specimen includes other DNA sequences encoding the same CDR3. The chain is built from TRBV18 and TRBJ2-7; TRBD2 matches 9 bases. CDR3 length: 14 residues. V was clipped by 2 bases and J by 3 bases; unmatched bases: 2. The germline CDR1 and CDR2 sequences are KGHSH and LQKENI. CDR3 residues: CASSPGTSSYEQYF. CDR3 DNA: TGTGCCAGCTCACCAGGGACTAGCAGCTACGAGCAGTACTTC.

The genes are TRBV5-4 and TRBJ1-2, with 7 bases fitting TRBD1. The J segment lost 6 bases and the V segment lost 4 bases, leaving 6 bases of the junction unmatched. Germline loops: CDR1 SGHNT, CDR2 YYREEE (reference sequence). The CDR3 has 13 residues. The CDR3 here is CASSRQGVNGYTF. DNA for the CDR3: TGTGCCAGCAGCAGACAGGGAGTCAATGGCTACACCTTC.

The chain is built from TRBV9 and TRBJ1-1; tentatively, D is TRBD1 (5 bases). The CDR3 totals 15 residues. The V gene's germline CDR1 is SGDLS and CDR2 YYNGEE. Trimming removed 0 bases from V and 11 bases from J, with 20 bases in between. The CDR3 here is CASSVGAGTAIDAFF. The CDR3 DNA is TGTGCCAGCAGCGTAGGGGCAGGGACCGCAATTGATGCTTTCTTT.

The chain has TRBV18 and TRBJ2-2, with 8 bases that match TRBD2. The germline V gene has CDR1 KGHSH and CDR2 LQKENI. The trim removed 5 bases at V and 4 bases at J, leaving 3 bases unmatched. The CDR3 is 14 amino acids. This chain's CDR3 is CASSGGRTTGELFF. CDR3 nucleotides: TGTGCCAGCTCAGGCGGGAGGACCACCGGGGAGCTGTTTTTT.

The J gene is TRBJ1-5, the V gene TRBV4-1, with a possible D match to TRBD1 (5 bases). CDR3 length: 13 amino acids. V shed 5 bases and J shed 4 bases, with 9 bases lying between them. The V gene's germline CDR1 is MGHRA and CDR2 YSYEKL. CDR3 region: CASSSQENQPQHF. The DNA of the CDR3 is TGCGCCAGCAGCTCACAGGAAAATCAGCCCCAGCATTTT.

The chain carries TRBV3-1 (or the pseudogene TRBV3-2) and TRBJ1-2; a weak D match, TRBD1 (5 bases). Trimming removed 0 bases at V and 8 bases at J, with 10 bases between. The V gene's germline CDR1 is LGHDT and CDR2 YNNKEL (reference sequence). The CDR3 loop spans 13 amino acids. The CDR3 nucleotides read TGTGCCAGCAGCCAAGAGGGGGGTAGAGGCTACACCTTC. Protein sequence: CASSQEGGRGYTF.

The J gene is TRBJ1-2, the V gene TRBV5-1; a possible D gene is TRBD1 (6 bases). Trimming took 4 bases from V and 5 from J, leaving 9 bases between them. Germline CDR1 SGHRS, CDR2 YFSETQ. This CDR3 has 12 residues. The CDR3 coding sequence is TGCGCCAGCAGCCTGGACAGATATGGCTACACCTTC. Its protein product is CASSLDRYGYTF.

This chain joins TRBV30 and TRBJ1-1; D gene ambiguous. Trimming stripped 7 bases from V and 4 bases from J, with 16 bases between. Germline V gene lookup returns CDR1 GTSNPN and CDR2 SVGIG (reference sequence). CDR3 length: 13 residues. The CDR3 DNA sequence: TGTGCCTTTGCCGGGGATGCTGGCACTGAAGCTTTCTTT. It translates to CAFAGDAGTEAFF.

The chain links TRBV19 to TRBJ2-7; 9 bases map to TRBD1. This CDR3 has 15 residues. Trimming at V came to 3 bases and at J to 3 bases, leaving 6 bases not matched to a gene. The germline CDR1 and CDR2 sequences are LNHDA and SQIVND (reference sequence). CDR3 sequence: CASSMDWGQGYEQYF. CDR3 nucleotide sequence: TGTGCCAGTAGTATGGACTGGGGACAGGGCTACGAGCAGTACTTC.

The chain joins TRBV13 to TRBJ2-7, with a possible D match to TRBD1 (5 bases). The V gene lost 0 bases and the J gene lost 6 bases, with 12 bases spanning the gap. Germline CDR1 reads PRHDT; CDR2 reads FYEKMQ (reference sequence). The length of the CDR3 is 14 residues. The CDR3 DNA reads as TGTGCCAGCAGCTTAGGTGACAGTCTTGGCGAGCAGTACTTC. Protein product: CASSLGDSLGEQYF.

The rearrangement links TRBV29-1 to TRBJ2-1, with D perhaps being TRBD1 or TRBD2 (5 bases each). The length of the CDR3 is 11 residues. Germline CDR1 reads SQVTM; CDR2 reads ANQGSEA. The ends were cut back, 6 bases at V and 7 bases at J, with 10 bases in the middle. The CDR3 DNA sequence: TGCAGCGTGGGACCTGAGAATGAGCAGTTCTTC. Protein sequence: CSVGPENEQFF.

This clone showed up just once. The chain links TRBV4-3 to TRBJ2-7; weak D call: TRBD1 (6 bases). CDR1 LGHNA and CDR2 YSLEER come from the germline V gene. This CDR3 has 16 residues. The ends were cut back, 4 bases at V and 4 bases at J, with 20 bases in the middle. The CDR3 region is CASSPLGREGEYEQYF. The CDR3 nucleotides read TGCGCCAGCAGCCCTCTCGGACGTGAGGGGGAGTACGAGCAGTACTTC.

The chain links TRBV6-2 or TRBV6-3 to TRBJ2-7; 10 bases match TRBD1. The CDR3 runs 15 residues. V was pared by 5 bases and J by 2 bases, with 6 bases of the junction left unmatched. Germline loops: CDR1 MNHEY, CDR2 SVGEGT. This chain's CDR3 is CASSKGTGAAYEQYF. CDR3 DNA sequence: TGTGCCAGCAGTAAGGGGACAGGGGCAGCCTACGAGCAGTACTTC.

V gene TRBV7-6 combines with J gene TRBJ1-2; D possibly corresponds to TRBD1 (5 bases). CDR1 is SGHVS and CDR2 is FNYEAQ in the germline V gene. V was pared by 0 bases and J by 1 base, with 12 bases between. The CDR3 covers 16 residues. The CDR3 DNA is TGTGCCAGCAGCTTAGCCCCGACAGATTTTAACTATGGCTACACCTTC. Translating it yields CASSLAPTDFNYGYTF.

V usage is TRBV6-4 and J usage is TRBJ2-1, with 8 bases aligning to TRBD2. V trimming: 7 bases; J trimming: 4 bases; junction bases outside the gene matches: 6. The germline CDR1 and CDR2 sequences are MRHNA and SNTAGT. This CDR3 comprises 14 residues. The CDR3 protein is CASNGAGVYNEQFF. The CDR3, as DNA: TGTGCCAGCAACGGAGCGGGAGTGTACAATGAGCAGTTCTTC.

The V call is TRBV4-3, the J call TRBJ1-4; TRBD1 matches at 7 bases. CDR3 length: 16 amino acids. The germline V gene has CDR1 LGHNA and CDR2 YSLEER. After removal of 4 bases from V and 3 bases from J, the junction contained 8 bases not matched to a gene. In nucleotides, the CDR3 is TGCGCCAGCAGCCTTCTTTCGACAGGGCCTAATGAAAAACTGTTTTTT. Its translation is CASSLLSTGPNEKLFF.

This chain connects TRBV19 to TRBJ1-6; D may be TRBD1 (6 bases). The germline gives CDR1 LNHDA, CDR2 SQIVND (reference sequence). The V end lost 5 bases, the J end lost 0 bases, and 14 bases lay between the germline ends. This CDR3 is 17 amino acids long. This CDR3 is CASSPVGASSYNSPLHF. CDR3 sequence (DNA): TGTGCCAGTAGTCCGGTGGGGGCCAGCTCCTATAATTCACCCCTCCACTTT.

This clone has a handful of counts. V gene TRBV5-5 combines with J gene TRBJ2-1, with 11 bases matching TRBD2. Germline loops: CDR1 SGHKS, CDR2 YYEKEE (reference sequence). The CDR3 covers 15 residues. The junction had 9 bases not matched to a gene; V was cut back by 5 bases and J by 8 bases. As DNA, the CDR3 is TGTGCCAGCAGTCGGACTAGCGGGTTCAACGATGAGCAGTTCTTC. Its translation: CASSRTSGFNDEQFF.

The chain couples TRBV28 to TRBJ2-7; maybe TRBD1 (5 bases). Per the germline V gene, CDR1 is MDHEN and CDR2 is SYDVKM. Trimming cost V 8 bases and J 0 bases, with 14 bases left between them. CDR3 length equals 14 residues. The CDR3 DNA sequence: TGTGCCAGCGGATCCTTGGACAACTCCTACGAGCAGTACTTC. This encodes CASGSLDNSYEQYF.

The rearrangement links TRBV30 to TRBJ2-4; TRBD2 agrees at 13 bases. V was pared by 3 bases and J by 1 base, with 12 bases of the junction left unmatched. The CDR3 loop spans 19 amino acids. CDR1 is GTSNPN and CDR2 is SVGIG in the germline V gene (reference sequence). The CDR3 spells CAWRIPGLAGQKAKNIQYF. For the CDR3, the DNA is TGTGCCTGGAGAATACCGGGACTAGCGGGACAAAAGGCCAAAAACATTCAGTACTTC.

This chain joins TRBV12-3 or TRBV12-4 and TRBJ2-5, with unresolved D. The ends were cut back, 5 bases at V and 1 base at J, with 5 bases in the middle. There are 12 residues in the CDR3. For the CDR3, the DNA is TGTGCCAGCAGTAACCTCCAAGAGACCCAGTACTTC. Residues: CASSNLQETQYF.

The rearrangement links TRBV7-2 to TRBJ2-5; 9 positions agree with TRBD2. The germline V gene has CDR1 SGHTA and CDR2 FQGNSA. The CDR3 runs 13 residues. V trimming: 6 bases; J trimming: 7 bases; junction bases outside the gene matches: 6. The CDR3 region is CASRIAGEGTQYF. In DNA, the CDR3 is TGTGCCAGCAGAATAGCGGGAGAGGGGACCCAGTACTTC.